This T cell receptor beta chain comes out of a study of blood T cells in healthy people across ages. Overall study context: Template-switching capture recovered about one barcoded beta molecule per two T cells. Points from the study as a whole: Long-lived and aged donors differed, with more naive CD4+ cells and higher diversity in the long-lived. Per million T cells, the diversity of TCR beta decreased roughly linearly as age advanced.

For this clonotype: Antigen: not known.

Sample-barcoded 5' priming and a J-beta primer mix drove a second PCR of roughly 7 to 11 cycles. In TCRdb, the 5' RACE reads were re-called with MiXCR into one record per CDR3 protein. This sample carries almost 800,000 distinct CDR3 sequences, 58% of them seen once, and the ten largest clones take approximately 23%. Per germline, CDR1 LGHNT and CDR2 FRNRAP. Trimming shortened V by 2 bases and J by 2 bases, and 4 bases separated the two germline ends. The CDR3 runs to 14 residues. This sequence was found in a man aged 25-45 years in good health. Sequenced: blood. This chain connects TRBV12-5 to TRBJ2-6; D ambiguous. The CDR3 spells CASGLPPGANVLTF. As DNA, the CDR3 is TGTGCTAGTGGTTTGCCTCCTGGGGCCAACGTCCTGACTTTC.